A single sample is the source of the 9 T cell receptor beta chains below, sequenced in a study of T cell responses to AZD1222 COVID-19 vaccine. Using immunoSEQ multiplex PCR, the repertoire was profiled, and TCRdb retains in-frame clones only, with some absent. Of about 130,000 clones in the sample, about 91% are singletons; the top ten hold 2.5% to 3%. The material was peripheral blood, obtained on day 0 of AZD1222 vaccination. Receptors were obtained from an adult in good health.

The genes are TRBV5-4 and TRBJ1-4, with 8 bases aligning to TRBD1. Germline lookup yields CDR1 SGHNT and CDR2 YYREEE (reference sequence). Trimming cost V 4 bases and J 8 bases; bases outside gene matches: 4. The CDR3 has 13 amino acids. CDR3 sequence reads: CASSPDRGEKLFF. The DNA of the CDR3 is TGTGCCAGCAGCCCTGACAGGGGAGAAAAACTGTTTTTT.

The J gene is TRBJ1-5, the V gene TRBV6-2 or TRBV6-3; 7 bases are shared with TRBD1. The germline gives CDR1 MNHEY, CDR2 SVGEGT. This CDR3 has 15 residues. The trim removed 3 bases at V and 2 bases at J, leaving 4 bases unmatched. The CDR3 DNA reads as TGTGCCAGCAGTTATCCAGGGGGTGGCAATCAGCCCCAGCATTTT. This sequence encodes CASSYPGGGNQPQHF.

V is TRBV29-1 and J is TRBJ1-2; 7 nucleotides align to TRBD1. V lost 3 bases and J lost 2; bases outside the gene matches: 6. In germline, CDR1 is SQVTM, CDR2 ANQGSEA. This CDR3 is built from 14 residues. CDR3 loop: CSVEATGPNYGYTF. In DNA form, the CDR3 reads TGCAGCGTTGAGGCGACAGGGCCCAACTATGGCTACACCTTC.

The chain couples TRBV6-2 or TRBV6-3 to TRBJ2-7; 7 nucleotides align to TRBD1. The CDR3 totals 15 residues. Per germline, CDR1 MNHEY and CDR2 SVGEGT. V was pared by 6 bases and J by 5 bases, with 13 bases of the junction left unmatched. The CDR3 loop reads CASSRDRVFWDEQYF. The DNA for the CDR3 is TGTGCCAGCAGCCGCGACAGGGTTTTTTGGGACGAGCAGTACTTC.

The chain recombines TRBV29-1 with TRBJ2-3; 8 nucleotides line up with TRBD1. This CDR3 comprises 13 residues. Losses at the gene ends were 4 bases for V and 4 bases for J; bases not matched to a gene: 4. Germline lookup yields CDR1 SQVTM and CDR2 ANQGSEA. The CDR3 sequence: CSVGTGPPDTQYF. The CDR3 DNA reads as TGCAGCGTTGGGACAGGGCCTCCAGATACGCAGTATTTT.

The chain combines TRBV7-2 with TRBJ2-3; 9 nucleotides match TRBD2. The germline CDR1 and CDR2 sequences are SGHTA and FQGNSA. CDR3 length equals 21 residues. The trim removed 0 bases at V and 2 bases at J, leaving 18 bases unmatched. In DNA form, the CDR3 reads TGTGCCAGCAGCTTAGCGGAGTGGCTAGCGGGAAACAGAGGGGACACAGATACGCAGTATTTT. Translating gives CASSLAEWLAGNRGDTDTQYF.

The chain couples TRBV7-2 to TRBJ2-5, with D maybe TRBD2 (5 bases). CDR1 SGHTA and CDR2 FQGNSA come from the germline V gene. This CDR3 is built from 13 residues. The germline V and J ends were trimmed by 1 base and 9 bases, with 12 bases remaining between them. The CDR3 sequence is CASSLGESRPQYF. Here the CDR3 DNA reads TGTGCCAGCAGCTTAGGGGAGTCCAGGCCCCAGTACTTC.

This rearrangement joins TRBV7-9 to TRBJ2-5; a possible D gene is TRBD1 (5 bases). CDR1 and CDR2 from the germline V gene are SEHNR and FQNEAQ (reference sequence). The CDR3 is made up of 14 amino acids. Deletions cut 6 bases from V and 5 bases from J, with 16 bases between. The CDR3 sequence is CASSPLGLRETQYF. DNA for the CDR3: TGTGCCAGCAGTCCCCTGGGGCTAAGGGAGACCCAGTACTTC.

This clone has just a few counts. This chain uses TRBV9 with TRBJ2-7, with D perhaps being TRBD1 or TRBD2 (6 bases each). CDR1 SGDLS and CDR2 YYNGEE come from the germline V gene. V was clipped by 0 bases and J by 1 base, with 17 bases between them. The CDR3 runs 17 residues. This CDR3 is CASSVGGGLLTSYEQYF. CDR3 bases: TGTGCCAGCAGCGTAGGAGGGGGGCTACTTACTTCCTACGAGCAGTACTTC.